The sequence of this TCR beta chain was determined in a study of spatial heterogeneity in lung cancer. The V and J ends lost 2 bases and 2 bases respectively, with 8 bases between them. The CDR3 loop spans 14 amino acids. Per germline, CDR1 SGHDN and CDR2 FVKESK. This clonotype showed up many times. Regarding time point: sample taken at primary tumor resection. Frozen PBMC, nontumor lung or tumor provided whole RNA, which was sequenced unsorted. Samples were obtained from approximately 72 donors, all untreated early-stage non-small cell lung cancer patients. The library protocol tagged each TCR cDNA with a unique molecular identifier. TCRdb reprocessed the 5' RACE reads with MiXCR, giving one entry per CDR3 protein. Of approximately 49,000 distinct CDR3 sequences in the sample, 5.3% were seen once.

The gene calls are TRBV14 and TRBJ2-3; tentatively, D is TRBD1 (5 bases). The material sequenced was PBMCs, taken at surgery. This clonotype originated in a male donor with early-stage non-small cell lung cancer. Written as DNA, the CDR3 is TGTGCCAGCAGCCAACCAGGGATCACAGATACGCAGTATTTT. Translating it yields CASSQPGITDTQYF.